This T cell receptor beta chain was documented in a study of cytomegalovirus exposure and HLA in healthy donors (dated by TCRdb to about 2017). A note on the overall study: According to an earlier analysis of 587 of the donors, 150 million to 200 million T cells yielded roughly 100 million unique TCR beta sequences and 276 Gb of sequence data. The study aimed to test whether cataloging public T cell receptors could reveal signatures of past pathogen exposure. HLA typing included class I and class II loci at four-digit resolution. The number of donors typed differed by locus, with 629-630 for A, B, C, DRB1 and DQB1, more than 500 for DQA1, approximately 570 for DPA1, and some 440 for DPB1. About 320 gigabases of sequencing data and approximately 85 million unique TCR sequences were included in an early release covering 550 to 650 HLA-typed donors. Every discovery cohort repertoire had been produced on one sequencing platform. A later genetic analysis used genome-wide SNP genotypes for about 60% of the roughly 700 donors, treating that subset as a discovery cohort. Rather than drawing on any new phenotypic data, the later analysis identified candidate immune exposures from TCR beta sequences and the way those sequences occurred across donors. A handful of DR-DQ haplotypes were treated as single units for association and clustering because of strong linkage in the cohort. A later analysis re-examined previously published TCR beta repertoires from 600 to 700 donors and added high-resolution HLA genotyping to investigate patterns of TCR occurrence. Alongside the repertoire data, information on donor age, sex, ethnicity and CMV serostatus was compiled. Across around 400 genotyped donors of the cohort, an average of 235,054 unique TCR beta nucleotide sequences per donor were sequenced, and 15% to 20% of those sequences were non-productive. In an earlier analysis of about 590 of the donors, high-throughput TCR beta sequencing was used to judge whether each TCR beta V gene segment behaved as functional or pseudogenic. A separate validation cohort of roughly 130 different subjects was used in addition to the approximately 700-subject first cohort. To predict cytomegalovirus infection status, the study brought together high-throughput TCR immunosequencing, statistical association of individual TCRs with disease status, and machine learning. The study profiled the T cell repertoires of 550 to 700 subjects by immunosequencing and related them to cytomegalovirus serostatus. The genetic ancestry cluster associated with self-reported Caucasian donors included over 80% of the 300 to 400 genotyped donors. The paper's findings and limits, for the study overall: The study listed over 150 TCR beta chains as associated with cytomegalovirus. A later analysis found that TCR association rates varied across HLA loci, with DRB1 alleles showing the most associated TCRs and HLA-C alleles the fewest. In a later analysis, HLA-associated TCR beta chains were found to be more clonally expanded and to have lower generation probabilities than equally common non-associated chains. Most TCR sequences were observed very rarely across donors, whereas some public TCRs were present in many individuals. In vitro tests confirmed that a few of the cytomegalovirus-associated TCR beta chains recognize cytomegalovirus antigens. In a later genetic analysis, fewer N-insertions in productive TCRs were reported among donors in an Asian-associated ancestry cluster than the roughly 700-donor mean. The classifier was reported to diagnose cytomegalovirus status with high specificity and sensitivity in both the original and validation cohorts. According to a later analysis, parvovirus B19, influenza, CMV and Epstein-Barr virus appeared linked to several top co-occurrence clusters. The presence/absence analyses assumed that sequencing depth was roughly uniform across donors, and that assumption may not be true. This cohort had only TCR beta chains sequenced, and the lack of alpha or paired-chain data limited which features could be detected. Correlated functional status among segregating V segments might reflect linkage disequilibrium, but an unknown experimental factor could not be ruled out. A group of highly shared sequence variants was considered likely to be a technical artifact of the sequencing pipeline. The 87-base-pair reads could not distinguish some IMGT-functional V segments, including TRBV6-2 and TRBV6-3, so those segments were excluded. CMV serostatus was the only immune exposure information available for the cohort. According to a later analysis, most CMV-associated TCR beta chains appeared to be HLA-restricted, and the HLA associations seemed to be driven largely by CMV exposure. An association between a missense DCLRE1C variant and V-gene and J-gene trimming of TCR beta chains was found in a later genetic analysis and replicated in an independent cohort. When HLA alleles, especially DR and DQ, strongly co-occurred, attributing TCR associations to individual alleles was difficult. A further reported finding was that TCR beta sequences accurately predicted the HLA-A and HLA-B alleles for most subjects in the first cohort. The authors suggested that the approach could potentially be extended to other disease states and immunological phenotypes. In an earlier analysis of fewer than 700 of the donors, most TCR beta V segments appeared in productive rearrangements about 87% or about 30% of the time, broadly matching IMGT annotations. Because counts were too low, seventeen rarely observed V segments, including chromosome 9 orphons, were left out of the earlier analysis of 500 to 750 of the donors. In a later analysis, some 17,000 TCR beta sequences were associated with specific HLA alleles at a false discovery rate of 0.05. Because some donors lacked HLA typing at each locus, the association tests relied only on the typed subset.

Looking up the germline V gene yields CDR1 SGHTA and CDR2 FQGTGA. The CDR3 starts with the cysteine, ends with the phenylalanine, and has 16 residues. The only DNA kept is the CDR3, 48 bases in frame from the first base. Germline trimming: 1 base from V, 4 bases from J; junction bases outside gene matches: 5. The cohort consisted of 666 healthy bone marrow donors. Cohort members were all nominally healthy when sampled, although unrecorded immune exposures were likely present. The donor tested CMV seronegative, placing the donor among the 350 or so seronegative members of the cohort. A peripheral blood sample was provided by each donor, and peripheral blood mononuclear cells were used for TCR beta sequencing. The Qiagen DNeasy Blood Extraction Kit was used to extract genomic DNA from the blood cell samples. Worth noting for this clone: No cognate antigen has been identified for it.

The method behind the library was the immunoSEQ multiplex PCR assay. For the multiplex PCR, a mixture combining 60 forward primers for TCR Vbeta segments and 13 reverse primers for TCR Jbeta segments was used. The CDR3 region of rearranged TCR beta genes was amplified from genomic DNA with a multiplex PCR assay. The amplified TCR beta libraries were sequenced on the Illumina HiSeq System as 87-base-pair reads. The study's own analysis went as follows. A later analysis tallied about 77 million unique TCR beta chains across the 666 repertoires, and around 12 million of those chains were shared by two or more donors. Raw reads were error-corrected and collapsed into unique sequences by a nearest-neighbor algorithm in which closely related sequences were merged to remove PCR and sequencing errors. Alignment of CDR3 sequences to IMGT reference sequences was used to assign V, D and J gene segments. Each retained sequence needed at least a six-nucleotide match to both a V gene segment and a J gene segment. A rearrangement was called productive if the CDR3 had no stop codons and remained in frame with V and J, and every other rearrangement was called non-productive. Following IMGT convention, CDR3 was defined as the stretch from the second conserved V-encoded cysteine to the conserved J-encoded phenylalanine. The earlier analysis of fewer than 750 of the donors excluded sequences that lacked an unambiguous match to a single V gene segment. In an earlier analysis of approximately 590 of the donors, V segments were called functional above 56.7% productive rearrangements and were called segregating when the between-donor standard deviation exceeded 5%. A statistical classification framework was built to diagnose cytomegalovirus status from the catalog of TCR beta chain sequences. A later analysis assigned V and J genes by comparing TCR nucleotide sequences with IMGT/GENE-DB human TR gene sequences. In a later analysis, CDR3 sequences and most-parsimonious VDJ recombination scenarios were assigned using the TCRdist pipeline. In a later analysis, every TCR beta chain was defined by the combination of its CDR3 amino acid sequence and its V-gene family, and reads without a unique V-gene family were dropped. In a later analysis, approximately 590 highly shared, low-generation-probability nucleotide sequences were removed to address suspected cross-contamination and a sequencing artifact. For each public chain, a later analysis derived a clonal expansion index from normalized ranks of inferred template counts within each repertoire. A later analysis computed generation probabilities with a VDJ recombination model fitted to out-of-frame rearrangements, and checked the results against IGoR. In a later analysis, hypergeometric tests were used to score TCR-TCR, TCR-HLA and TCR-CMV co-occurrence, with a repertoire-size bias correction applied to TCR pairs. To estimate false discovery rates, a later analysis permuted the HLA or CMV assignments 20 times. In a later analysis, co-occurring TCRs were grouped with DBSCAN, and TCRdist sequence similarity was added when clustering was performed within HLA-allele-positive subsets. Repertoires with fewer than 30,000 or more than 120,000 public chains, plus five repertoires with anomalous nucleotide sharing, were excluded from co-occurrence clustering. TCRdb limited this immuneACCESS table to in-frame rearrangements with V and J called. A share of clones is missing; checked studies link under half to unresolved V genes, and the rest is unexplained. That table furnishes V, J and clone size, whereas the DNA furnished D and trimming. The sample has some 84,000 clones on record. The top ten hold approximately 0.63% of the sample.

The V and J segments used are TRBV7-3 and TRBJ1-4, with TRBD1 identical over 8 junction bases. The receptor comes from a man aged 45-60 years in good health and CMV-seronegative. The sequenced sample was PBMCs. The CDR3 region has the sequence CASSLMTGEDNEKLFF. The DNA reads TGTGCCAGCAGCTTAATGACAGGGGAGGATAATGAAAAACTGTTTTTT.